This TCR beta chain was recorded in a study of STAT5B mutations in CD4+ large granular lymphocyte leukemia. Findings and limits, study-wide: Data were not HLA-matched across samples.

Source study methods: Productive clonotypes were detectable down to 2.59 x 10-5 frequency. TCRdb's table, derived via immunoSEQ multiplex PCR, lists solely in-frame clones and lacks some. The V and J calls and clone size come from that table; D and trimming were worked out from the DNA. The table lists 25,000 to 35,000 clones, around two thirds of them singletons. This clone was seen a single time. Its antigen is not identified. Germline-derived CDR1 and CDR2 are SNHLY and FYNNEI. Trimming took off 3 bases at V and 1 base at J, with 16 bases between the two ends. The CDR3 consists of 16 residues. The sequence was collected from a human donor in good health. The chain combines TRBV2 with TRBJ2-7, with a possible D match to TRBD2 (5 bases). Sequences were obtained from CD4+ T cells from blood buffy coats. In nucleotides, the CDR3 is TGTGCCAGCAGTGACCCGGGCGGACTCCTGTCCTACGAGCAGTACTTC. Translation: CASSDPGGLLSYEQYF.